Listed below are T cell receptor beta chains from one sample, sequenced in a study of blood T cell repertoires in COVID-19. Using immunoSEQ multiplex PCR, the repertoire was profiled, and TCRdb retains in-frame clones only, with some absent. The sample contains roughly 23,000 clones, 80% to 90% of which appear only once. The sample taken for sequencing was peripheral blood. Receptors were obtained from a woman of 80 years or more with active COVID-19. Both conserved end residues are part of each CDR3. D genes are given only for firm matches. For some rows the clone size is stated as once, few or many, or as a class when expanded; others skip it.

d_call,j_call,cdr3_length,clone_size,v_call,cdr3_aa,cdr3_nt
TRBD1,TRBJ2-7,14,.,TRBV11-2,CASSFGQGPYEQYF,TGTGCCAGCAGCTTTGGACAGGGGCCATACGAGCAGTACTTC
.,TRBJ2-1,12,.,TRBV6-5,CASSPSYNEQFF,TGTGCCAGCAGTCCCAGTTACAATGAGCAGTTCTTC
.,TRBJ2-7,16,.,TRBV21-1,CASSTTSGGLSYEQYF,TGTGCCAGCAGCACCACTAGCGGGGGGCTCTCCTACGAGCAGTACTTC
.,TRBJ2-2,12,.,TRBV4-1,CASSQHLGRLFF,TGCGCCAGCAGCCAACACCTTGGTAGGCTGTTTTTT
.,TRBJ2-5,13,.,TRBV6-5,CASSRLRRATQYF,TGTGCCAGCAGTCGCCTAAGGAGGGCGACCCAGTACTTC
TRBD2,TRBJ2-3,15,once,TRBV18,CASSAPSGTKDTQYF,TGTGCCAGCTCAGCCCCTAGCGGCACAAAAGATACGCAGTATTTT
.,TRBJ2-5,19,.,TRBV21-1,CASSKESTSGGPPQETQYF,TGTGCCAGCAGCAAAGAAAGTACTAGCGGGGGGCCCCCCCAAGAGACCCAGTACTTC
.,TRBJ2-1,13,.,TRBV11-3,CASSPQSGSEQFF,TGTGCCAGCAGCCCACAATCAGGCTCTGAGCAGTTCTTC
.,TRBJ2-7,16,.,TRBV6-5,CASSYAPRGAAYEQYF,TGTGCCAGCAGTTATGCCCCACGGGGGGCCGCCTACGAGCAGTACTTC
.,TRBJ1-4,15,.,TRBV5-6,CASSTPGAVNEKLFF,TGTGCCAGCAGCACCCCAGGGGCAGTTAATGAAAAACTGTTTTTT
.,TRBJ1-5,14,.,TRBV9,CASSPTGGNQPQHF,TGTGCCAGCAGCCCAACGGGGGGCAATCAGCCCCAGCATTTT
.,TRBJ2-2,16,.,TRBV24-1,CATSDQGLSNTGELFF,TGTGCCACCAGTGATCAAGGACTCTCGAACACCGGGGAGCTGTTTTTT
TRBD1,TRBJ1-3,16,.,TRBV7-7,CASSLGAGTAGNTIYF,TGTGCTAGCAGCTTAGGGGCCGGGACAGCTGGAAACACCATATATTTT
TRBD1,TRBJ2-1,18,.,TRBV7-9,CASSLAGTGGSFINEQFF,TGTGCCAGCAGCTTAGCGGGGACAGGGGGCTCGTTTATCAATGAGCAGTTCTTC
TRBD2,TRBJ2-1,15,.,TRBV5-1,CASSLIQREDNEQFF,TGCGCCAGCAGCTTGATACAGCGGGAAGACAATGAGCAGTTCTTC
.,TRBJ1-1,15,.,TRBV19,CASSTASRLGGEAFF,TGTGCCAGTAGTACCGCCTCCCGCCTAGGGGGTGAAGCTTTCTTT
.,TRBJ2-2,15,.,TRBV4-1,CASSQGQVNTGELFF,TGCGCCAGCAGCCAAGGGCAAGTGAACACCGGGGAGCTGTTTTTT
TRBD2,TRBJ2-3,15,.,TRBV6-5,CASRRSGGASDTQYF,TGTGCCAGCAGGAGGAGCGGGGGGGCCTCGGATACGCAGTATTTT
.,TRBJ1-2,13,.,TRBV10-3,CAISEGQGYGYTF,TGTGCCATCAGTGAGGGCCAGGGCTATGGCTACACCTTC
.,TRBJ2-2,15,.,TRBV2,CASSSGTLNTGELFF,TGTGCCAGCAGCTCCGGGACACTGAACACCGGGGAGCTGTTTTTT
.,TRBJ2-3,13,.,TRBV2,CASKKSETDTQYF,TGTGCCAGCAAGAAAAGCGAAACAGATACGCAGTATTTT
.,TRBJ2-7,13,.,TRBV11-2,CASSPQRKYEQYF,TGTGCCAGCAGCCCACAGCGGAAATACGAGCAGTACTTC
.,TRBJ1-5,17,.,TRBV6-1,CASSEATGLLTNQPQHF,TGTGCCAGCAGTGAAGCGACGGGACTCCTTACAAATCAGCCCCAGCATTTT
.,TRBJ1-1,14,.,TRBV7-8,CASSEQGKRTEAFF,TGTGCCAGCAGCGAACAGGGAAAACGGACTGAAGCTTTCTTT
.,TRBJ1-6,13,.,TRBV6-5,CASSTPRSSPLHF,TGTGCCAGCAGTACTCCACGAAGTTCACCCCTCCACTTT
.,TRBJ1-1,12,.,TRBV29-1,CSPSGEGTEAFF,TGCAGCCCTTCGGGCGAGGGAACTGAAGCTTTCTTT
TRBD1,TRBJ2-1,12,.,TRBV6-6,CASSPGGDEQFF,TGTGCCAGCAGCCCAGGGGGCGATGAGCAGTTCTTC
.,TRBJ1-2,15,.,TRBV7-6,CASSLSAGAVYGYTF,TGTGCCAGCAGCTTATCGGCAGGGGCCGTCTATGGCTACACCTTC
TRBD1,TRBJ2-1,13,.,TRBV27,CASSRTGLDEQFF,TGTGCCAGCAGCCGGACAGGGTTGGATGAGCAGTTCTTC
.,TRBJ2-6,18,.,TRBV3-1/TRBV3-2,CASSPSGARSSGANVLTF,TGTGCCAGCAGCCCCTCTGGGGCTAGGTCCTCTGGGGCCAACGTCCTGACTTTC
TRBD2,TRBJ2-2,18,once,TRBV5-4,CASSLGGAGGRRNGELFF,TGTGCCAGCAGCTTGGGCGGAGCGGGGGGGCGGAGGAACGGGGAGCTGTTTTTT
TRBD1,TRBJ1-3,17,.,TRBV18,CASSPGHTGGGGNTIYF,TGTGCCAGCTCACCCGGCCACACAGGGGGCGGAGGAAACACCATATATTTT
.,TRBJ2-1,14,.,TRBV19,CASSTGQRANEQFF,TGTGCCAGTAGTACGGGACAAAGGGCCAATGAGCAGTTCTTC
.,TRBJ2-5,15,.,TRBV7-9,CASSSTGWGEETQYF,TGTGCCAGCAGCTCGACGGGATGGGGGGAAGAGACCCAGTACTTC
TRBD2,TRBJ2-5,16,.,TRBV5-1,CASSQAAGGPIKTQYF,TGCGCCAGCAGTCAGGCGGCGGGGGGGCCTATAAAGACCCAGTACTTC
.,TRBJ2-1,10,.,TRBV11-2,CASSFLPWFF,TGTGCCAGCAGCTTCCTACCTTGGTTCTTC
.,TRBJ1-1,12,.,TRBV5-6,CASSSRTAEAFF,TGTGCCAGCAGCTCCCGGACAGCCGAAGCTTTCTTT
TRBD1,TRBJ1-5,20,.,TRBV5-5,CASSPYAGTGETYSNQPQHF,TGTGCCAGCAGCCCGTACGCCGGGACAGGGGAGACTTATAGCAATCAGCCCCAGCATTTT
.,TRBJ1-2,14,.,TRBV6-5,CASSLGRGEYGYTF,TGTGCCAGCAGTCTAGGACGGGGTGAATATGGCTACACCTTC
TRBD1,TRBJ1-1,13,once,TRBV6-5,CASSRQGNTEAFF,TGTGCCAGCAGTAGACAGGGGAACACTGAAGCTTTCTTT
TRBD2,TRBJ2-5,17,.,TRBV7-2,CASSLATLAGGGETQYF,TGTGCCAGCAGCTTAGCGACGCTAGCGGGGGGGGGAGAGACCCAGTACTTC